This T cell receptor (beta chain) emerged from a study of T cell repertoires in cytomegalovirus infection. Whole-study findings and limits: Carriage of CMV together with the relevant HLA was identifiable through cumulative public TCR beta family frequency.

This clonotype showed up many times. What it binds is unknown. In TCRdb, the reads were re-called with MiXCR into one record per CDR3 protein. The sample has approximately 250,000 distinct CDR3 sequences, 6% to 8% seen once. Germline V gene data show CDR1 as MNHEY and CDR2 as SVGEGT. This CDR3 has 13 residues. Between the trimmed V and J ends, which lost 4 bases and 4 bases, there was a span of 10 bases. The V call is TRBV6-2 or TRBV6-3, the J call TRBJ1-2, with no clear D. This sequence originates from a human donor in good health (CMV status not recorded). Some clones in this sample may be carry-over from other donors' samples. The sample consisted of PBMCs. The CDR3 nucleotides read TGTGCCAGCAGTTCCGGCAACTTCTATGGCTACACCTTC. This encodes CASSSGNFYGYTF.